These 32 T cell receptor beta chains came from one sample sequenced in a study of early stage breast cancer tumors. TCRdb's copy holds only in-frame clones and misses some; the assay was immunoSEQ multiplex PCR. Here the sample spans 50,000 to 65,000 clones, approximately 90% being singletons. The sequenced material came from blood. These receptors originate from a person aged 70 to 85 with breast cancer.

This sequence joins TRBV7-9 and TRBJ1-1, with D perhaps TRBD1 (5 bases). From germline, CDR1 is SEHNR and CDR2 FQNEAQ (reference sequence). The germline V and J ends were trimmed by 1 base and 5 bases, with 11 bases remaining between them. The CDR3 runs to 14 residues. CDR3 bases: TGTGCCAGCAGCTTAGTCTGGGGCACTACTGAAGCTTTCTTT. Its translation: CASSLVWGTTEAFF.

The rearrangement uses TRBV28 and TRBJ2-7; tentative D call: TRBD1 (8 bases). This CDR3 spans 16 amino acids. V gave up 8 bases and J gave up 3 bases, with 23 bases separating them. The germline V gene encodes CDR1 MDHEN and CDR2 SYDVKM. In nucleotides, the CDR3 is TGTGCCAGCCTTGACTCGGGACTACAGGGGGGCTACGAGCAGTACTTC. It specifies CASLDSGLQGGYEQYF. The entire variable domain, with the rest obtained from reference TRBV28 and TRBJ2-7, is as follows: DVKVTQSSRYLVKRTGEKVFLECVQDMDHENMFWYRQDPGLGLRLIYFSYDVKMKEKGDIPEGYSVSREKKERFSLILESASTNQTSMYLCASLDSGLQGGYEQYFGPGTRLTVT.

The rearrangement joins TRBV29-1 to TRBJ2-7, with TRBD1 identical over 7 bases. The germline V gene encodes CDR1 SQVTM and CDR2 ANQGSEA. V was clipped by 1 base and J by 6 bases; unmatched bases: 6. This CDR3 comprises 13 residues. The DNA of the CDR3 is TGCAGCGTTGAAGCCAGGGGGTGGGGCGAGCAGTACTTC. Amino acid sequence: CSVEARGWGEQYF.

The chain uses TRBV6-1 and TRBJ2-1, with 10 bases identical to TRBD2. CDR3 length: 16 residues. V gave up 6 bases and J gave up 2 bases; unmatched junction bases: 7. From germline, CDR1 is MNHNS and CDR2 SASEGT. CDR3 residues: CASRELSGRTYNEQFF. CDR3 sequence (DNA): TGTGCCAGCAGGGAACTTAGCGGGAGGACCTACAATGAGCAGTTCTTC.

This chain links TRBV6-1 with TRBJ2-3; TRBD2 aligns across 8 bases. Germline V gene lookup returns CDR1 MNHNS and CDR2 SASEGT. With V trimmed by 6 bases and J by 2 bases, 7 bases remained unmatched. The CDR3 spans 15 residues. This CDR3 reads CASRAGGPNTDTQYF. The CDR3 DNA follows: TGTGCCAGCAGGGCGGGGGGCCCCAACACAGATACGCAGTATTTT.

This chain links TRBV7-2 with TRBJ2-3, with D possibly TRBD2 on 5 matching bases. The CDR3 totals 13 residues. V lost 5 bases and J 4 bases, leaving 10 bases between the germline ends. Germline V CDR1 and CDR2: SGHTA, FQGNSA. CDR3 nucleotide sequence: TGTGCCAGCAGCCACGGGGTACCAGATACGCAGTATTTT. Translating gives CASSHGVPDTQYF.

The chain combines TRBV5-4 with TRBJ2-5, with 10 bases matching TRBD1. The CDR3 totals 17 residues. Trimming removed 5 bases from V and 2 bases from J; junction bases left unmatched: 12. The V gene's germline CDR1 is SGHNT and CDR2 YYREEE (reference sequence). The CDR3 here is CASSRGSTGGSQETQYF. The DNA for the CDR3 is TGTGCCAGCAGTCGGGGATCGACAGGGGGCAGTCAAGAGACCCAGTACTTC.

The rearrangement uses TRBV18 and TRBJ2-1; 15 nucleotides match TRBD2. Looked up from germline, CDR1 is KGHSH and CDR2 is LQKENI. V was pared by 6 bases and J by 8 bases, with 8 bases of the junction left unmatched. This CDR3 comprises 16 residues. CDR3 amino acids: CASSPGTSGRTDEQFF. The CDR3 nucleotides are TGTGCCAGCTCCCCGGGGACTAGCGGGAGGACGGATGAGCAGTTCTTC.

CDR3 sequence reads: CASSPYSLPNYGYTF. CDR3 in DNA: TGTGCCAGCAGCCCTTATAGTCTCCCTAACTATGGCTACACCTTC. This chain uses TRBV4-2 with TRBJ1-2; D not certain. The V end was cut by 4 bases, the J end by 0 bases, with 12 bases between. The CDR3 is made up of 15 amino acids. Germline CDR1 and CDR2: LGHNA and YNFKEQ.

This chain links TRBV27 with TRBJ2-7; 12 bases map to TRBD2. CDR1 and CDR2 (germline): MNHEY, SMNVEV (reference sequence). The ends lost 5 bases at V and 4 bases at J; junction bases unmatched: 9. CDR3 length: 16 residues. CDR3 sequence: CASSTLAGGPTYEQYF. CDR3 sequence (DNA): TGTGCCAGCAGTACGCTAGCGGGAGGGCCAACTTACGAGCAGTACTTC.

J is TRBJ2-7 and V is TRBV4-1; 8 positions agree with TRBD1. There are 14 residues in the CDR3. V was pared by 4 bases and J by 6 bases, with 8 bases of the junction left unmatched. CDR1 is MGHRA and CDR2 is YSYEKL in the germline V gene. The CDR3 sequence: CASSPGQGPAEQYF. The CDR3 DNA follows: TGCGCCAGCAGCCCTGGACAGGGACCAGCCGAGCAGTACTTC.

The V and J genes are TRBV27 and TRBJ1-4, with D maybe TRBD1 (6 bases). This CDR3 is built from 14 residues. Germline V CDR1 and CDR2: MNHEY, SMNVEV (reference sequence). Between the trimmed V and J ends, which lost 3 bases and 6 bases, there was a span of 11 bases. The chain's CDR3 is CASSLVGGHEKLFF. DNA for the CDR3: TGTGCCAGCAGTTTGGTAGGGGGTCATGAAAAACTGTTTTTT.

This clone was observed once. This CDR3 reads CASSPSRHIYGYTF. Written as DNA, the CDR3 is TGTGCCAGCAGCCCATCTCGACATATTTATGGCTACACCTTC. V is TRBV14 and J is TRBJ1-2; D gene uncertain. This CDR3 contains 14 residues. Trimming left V 4 bases short and J 5 bases short, with 14 bases between. Per the germline V gene, CDR1 is SGHDN and CDR2 is FVKESK.

V gene TRBV5-1 combines with J gene TRBJ1-2; the match to TRBD1 covers 9 bases. The CDR3 has 15 residues. J was trimmed by 6 bases and V by 0 bases; bases with no gene match: 6. The germline V gene encodes CDR1 SGHRS and CDR2 YFSETQ. DNA for the CDR3: TGCGCCAGCAGCTTGGTTGGACAGGGGACAGATGGCTACACCTTC. Its translation: CASSLVGQGTDGYTF.

The chain combines TRBV5-5 with TRBJ2-7; 11 bases agree with TRBD2. V was pared by 0 bases and J by 2 bases, with 1 base of the junction left unmatched. CDR3 length equals 15 residues. Germline lookup yields CDR1 SGHKS and CDR2 YYEKEE (reference sequence). The CDR3 spells CASSLGLAGTYEQYF. DNA of the CDR3: TGTGCCAGCAGCTTGGGACTAGCGGGGACCTACGAGCAGTACTTC.

V is TRBV6-5 and J is TRBJ1-2; 7 positions match TRBD1. V lost 5 bases, J lost 6 bases, and 3 bases stayed unmatched. The CDR3 covers 12 residues. Looked up from germline, CDR1 is MNHEY and CDR2 is SVGAGI. DNA of the CDR3: TGTGCCAGCAGTGAGAGGGGGCATGGCTACACCTTC. Its translation is CASSERGHGYTF.

The chain uses TRBV6-5 and TRBJ2-7; no definite D call. This CDR3 spans 13 amino acids. Per germline, CDR1 MNHEY and CDR2 SVGAGI. V was clipped by 2 bases and J by 2 bases, with 7 bases between them. Written as DNA, the CDR3 is TGTGCCAGCAGTTACGACTCAACCTACGAGCAGTACTTC. Its protein product is CASSYDSTYEQYF.

V and J are TRBV11-3 and TRBJ2-1, with D tentatively TRBD2 (6 bases). Germline V gives CDR1 SGHNT, CDR2 YENEEA. This CDR3 contains 12 residues. V was clipped by 4 bases and J by 10 bases, with 11 bases between them. The CDR3 DNA follows: TGTGCCAGCAGCTCGAGTGGGGGGGAGCAGTTCTTC. Encoded protein: CASSSSGGEQFF.

The genes are TRBV13 and TRBJ1-1; D ambiguous. The CDR3 runs 15 residues. The ends were cut back, 5 bases at V and 0 bases at J, with 13 bases in the middle. Germline CDR1 reads PRHDT; CDR2 reads FYEKMQ (reference sequence). DNA of the CDR3: TGTGCCAGCAGCCTCTTGTCGGGATTGAACACTGAAGCTTTCTTT. This codes for CASSLLSGLNTEAFF. The full variable domain, rest sourced from reference TRBV13 and TRBJ1-1, is AAGVIQSPRHLIKEKRETATLKCYPIPRHDTVYWYQQGPGQDPQFLISFYEKMQSDKGSIPDRFSAQQFSDYHSELNMSSLELGDSALYFCASSLLSGLNTEAFFGQGTRLTVV.

This clone came up a few times. The gene calls are TRBV29-1 and TRBJ2-2; D perhaps matches TRBD2 (6 bases). The CDR3 covers 14 residues. The germline CDR1 and CDR2 sequences are SQVTM and ANQGSEA. The V gene lost 4 bases and the J gene lost 5 bases, with 14 bases spanning the gap. CDR3 sequence reads: CSVGGGQGTGELFF. CDR3 DNA sequence: TGCAGCGTTGGGGGAGGTCAGGGAACCGGGGAGCTGTTTTTT.

The rearrangement links TRBV6-1 to TRBJ1-1; D gene unclear. The CDR3 covers 13 residues. V was shortened by 4 bases and J by 1 base, with 7 bases between the two germline ends. Germline values: CDR1 MNHNS, CDR2 SASEGT. CDR3 nucleotide sequence: TGTGCCAGCAGTGTGGCGGGGAACACTGAAGCTTTCTTT. Residues: CASSVAGNTEAFF.

The chain joins TRBV7-9 to TRBJ1-5; no clear D gene. This CDR3 has 14 amino acids. Trimming took 9 bases from V and 5 from J, leaving 17 bases between them. Germline V gene lookup returns CDR1 SEHNR and CDR2 FQNEAQ (reference sequence). The CDR3 bases are TGTGCCAGTCAACAGAGCTTGTCCGATCAGCCCCAGCATTTT. It codes for CASQQSLSDQPQHF. Full variable domain (outside the CDR3, taken from reference TRBV7-9 and TRBJ1-5): DTGVSQNPRHKITKRGQNVTFRCDPISEHNRLYWYRQTLGQGPEFLTYFQNEAQLEKSRLLSDRFSAERPKGSFSTLEIQRTEQGDSAMYLCASQQSLSDQPQHFGDGTRLSIL.

J is TRBJ1-4 and V is TRBV5-6, with D maybe TRBD1 (5 bases). The CDR3 consists of 14 residues. The V gene lost 1 base and the J gene lost 5 bases, with 9 bases spanning the gap. CDR1 and CDR2 (germline): SGHDT, YYEEEE. DNA of the CDR3: TGTGCCAGCAGCTTGCGCGCAGGGAATGAAAAACTGTTTTTT. Protein sequence: CASSLRAGNEKLFF.

The chain couples TRBV27 to TRBJ2-2; possible D gene TRBD1, 6 bases. CDR3 length: 15 residues. Germline values: CDR1 MNHEY, CDR2 SMNVEV (reference sequence). V lost 2 bases and J 7 bases, leaving 14 bases between the germline ends. The CDR3 loop reads CASSLSTGSNGELFF. In DNA, the CDR3 is TGTGCCAGCAGTTTAAGTACAGGGTCGAACGGGGAGCTGTTTTTT.

V and J are TRBV4-3 and TRBJ2-4; TRBD1 matches at 7 bases. This CDR3 region has 15 residues. Germline values: CDR1 LGHNA, CDR2 YSLEER. Trimming cost V 1 base and J 5 bases; bases outside gene matches: 5. The CDR3: CASSQATGVQNIQYF. Here the CDR3 DNA reads TGCGCCAGCAGCCAAGCAACAGGGGTACAAAACATTCAGTACTTC.

The CDR3 sequence is CASRGSRGLGNTIYF. CDR3 sequence (DNA): TGTGCCAGTAGAGGCTCCAGGGGTCTTGGAAACACCATATATTTT. This chain uses TRBV25-1 with TRBJ1-3, with D possibly being TRBD1 (6 bases). Germline V gene lookup returns CDR1 MGHDK and CDR2 SYGVNS. The CDR3 length is 15 residues. V lost 9 bases and J 3 bases, leaving 18 bases between the germline ends.

The chain joins TRBV2 to TRBJ1-3, with 7 positions matching TRBD1. Germline V lookup: CDR1 SNHLY, CDR2 FYNNEI. Trimming at V came to 7 bases and at J to 0 bases, leaving 3 bases not matched to a gene. The CDR3 is made up of 14 amino acids. CDR3 in amino acids: CASMDRSSGNTIYF. Written as DNA, the CDR3 is TGTGCCAGCATGGACAGGAGCTCTGGAAACACCATATATTTT.

This clone was counted once. The chain links TRBV27 to TRBJ1-5, with a tentative D call TRBD1 (5 bases). Trimming removed 6 bases from V and 1 base from J, with 16 bases in between. This CDR3 region has 16 residues. Germline V lookup: CDR1 MNHEY, CDR2 SMNVEV (reference sequence). The CDR3 spells CASSPVTGGSNQPQHF. The DNA of the CDR3 is TGTGCCAGCAGCCCCGTCACAGGAGGGAGCAATCAGCCCCAGCATTTT.

This chain links TRBV28 with TRBJ1-1; D is possibly TRBD1 (6 bases). Trimming cost V 6 bases and J 5 bases, with 22 bases left between them. The length of the CDR3 is 16 residues. Germline CDR1 is MDHEN and CDR2 is SYDVKM. The CDR3: CASRRITGSERTEAFF. Written as DNA, the CDR3 is TGTGCCAGCAGGAGAATAACAGGGTCGGAGAGGACTGAAGCTTTCTTT.

DNA of the CDR3: TGTGCCAGCAGGGTCAGGGAGGGTCGGGAGACCCAGTACTTC. Amino acids: CASRVREGRETQYF. This chain uses TRBV6-6 with TRBJ2-5; TRBD2 aligns across 7 bases. The ends lost 6 bases at V and 5 bases at J; junction bases unmatched: 9. CDR1 is MNHNY and CDR2 is SVGAGI in the germline V gene (reference sequence). The CDR3 loop spans 14 amino acids.

J is TRBJ2-7 and V is TRBV7-2, with 9 bases that match TRBD2. CDR3 length: 15 amino acids. The J segment lost 3 bases and the V segment lost 1 base, leaving 4 bases of the junction unmatched. The germline V gene encodes CDR1 SGHTA and CDR2 FQGNSA. CDR3 nucleotides: TGTGCCAGCAGCTTAGGGCGGGGGGGCTACTACGAGCAGTACTTC. It encodes CASSLGRGGYYEQYF.

The chain uses TRBV4-3 and TRBJ1-6, with 7 bases lining up with TRBD1. The CDR3 is 16 amino acids. Trimming took 1 base from V and 6 from J; bases not matched to a gene: 6. Germline V gene lookup returns CDR1 LGHNA and CDR2 YSLEER. CDR3 sequence reads: CASSQGGTAFNSPLHF. The DNA for the CDR3 is TGCGCCAGCAGCCAAGGTGGGACAGCCTTTAATTCACCCCTCCACTTT.